This T cell receptor (beta chain) was captured in a study of tumor-infiltrating lymphocytes in primary liver carcinoma. Study as a whole: Ranging in age from 30 to 69 years, the patients were men and women. Sequenced samples came back with roughly 3.5 to 7.5 million productive TCRbeta reads, and the counts looked alike across tissue types. Overall study findings and caveats: Blood trailed tumors significantly in top-250-clone fraction (p = 0.039).

Starting from 500 ng of total RNA, TCR beta cDNA was produced with a primer in the constant region. Three rounds of nested multiplex PCR with slightly modified ARM-PCR produced TCR beta libraries. It was with TRBV1-TRBV30 forward primers and a C-beta reverse primer that the first two PCR rounds were run, at roughly 10 cycles each. TCRdb reprocessed the multiplex PCR reads via MiXCR and lists one record per CDR3 protein. The sample holds 90,000 to 150,000 distinct CDR3 sequences, approximately 71% seen once. CDR3 size: 15 residues. Germline V gives CDR1 SGHAT, CDR2 FQDESV (reference sequence). Notes on this clonotype: Its matching antigen is unknown. An end of the junction differs from the germline gene, which may be a read error.

Each 20-30 mg portion of unsorted bulk tissue served as the source for co-extraction of RNA and DNA. Material for sequencing was tumor-adjacent normal liver tissue. The chain couples TRBV11-1 to TRBJ2-1; possible D gene TRBD2, 6 bases. The source is a woman aged 60-75 years with primary liver carcinoma and hepatitis B virus infection. In DNA form, the CDR3 reads TGTGCCGGCAGCCCGGAGGGACGCGCCTACAATGATCAGTTCTTC. Translating it yields CAGSPEGRAYNDQFF.